This T cell receptor (beta chain) was profiled in a study of T cells after yellow fever vaccination. Study observations and caveats: A secondary response was less intense yet reached its peak sooner, at day 5 versus 15.

A few counts support this clonotype. Its antigen remains unidentified. Germline lookup yields CDR1 SGHNT and CDR2 YYREEE (reference sequence). V was shortened by 2 bases and J by 0 bases, with 11 bases between the two germline ends. CDR3 size: 15 residues. TCRdb fed the 5' RACE reads into MiXCR, producing one record per CDR3 protein. The data contain 240,000 or so distinct CDR3 sequences, 6% to 7.5% of them seen just once; the ten biggest clones take up about 0.85%. The sample was CD4+ T cells sorted from PBMCs, taken 15 days after the yellow fever booster vaccination. V gene TRBV5-4 combines with J gene TRBJ2-5; D is unclear. The sequence was collected from a man aged 25 to 40 who received the YFV17D yellow fever vaccine. CDR3 coding DNA: TGTGCCAGCAGCTTCCCCGGCGAGCACCAAGAGACCCAGTACTTC. This translates into CASSFPGEHQETQYF.